This T cell receptor beta chain derives from a study of T cells after yellow fever vaccination. About the study: Some fractions had low cell numbers, and these were prepared with SMART-Seq v4 Ultra Low Input.

There are 15 residues in the CDR3. V was shortened by 2 bases and J by 3 bases, with 14 bases between the two germline ends. The germline V gene encodes CDR1 SEHNR and CDR2 FQNEAQ (reference sequence). With respect to this clonotype: Its antigen is not known.

Conversion of TCR transcripts into cDNA relied on 5'RACE template switching, which added a universal primer site and UMIs. Using its own MiXCR run on the 5' RACE reads, TCRdb lists one record per CDR3 protein. The sample has approximately 250,000 distinct CDR3 sequences, about 5.2% seen once. Broader study findings: In FACS-sorted repertoires, abundant clonotypes from the bulk population could appear as contaminants.

This chain uses TRBV7-9 with TRBJ2-7, with D possibly TRBD2 on 7 matching bases. The material sequenced was CD4+ T cells sorted from PBMCs, taken on the day of the yellow fever booster vaccination. This sequence originates from a man between 18 and 29 years old who received the YFV17D yellow fever vaccine. CDR3: CASSLRGGDYYEQYF. DNA for the CDR3: TGTGCCAGCAGCTTAAGGGGGGGCGATTACTACGAGCAGTACTTC.